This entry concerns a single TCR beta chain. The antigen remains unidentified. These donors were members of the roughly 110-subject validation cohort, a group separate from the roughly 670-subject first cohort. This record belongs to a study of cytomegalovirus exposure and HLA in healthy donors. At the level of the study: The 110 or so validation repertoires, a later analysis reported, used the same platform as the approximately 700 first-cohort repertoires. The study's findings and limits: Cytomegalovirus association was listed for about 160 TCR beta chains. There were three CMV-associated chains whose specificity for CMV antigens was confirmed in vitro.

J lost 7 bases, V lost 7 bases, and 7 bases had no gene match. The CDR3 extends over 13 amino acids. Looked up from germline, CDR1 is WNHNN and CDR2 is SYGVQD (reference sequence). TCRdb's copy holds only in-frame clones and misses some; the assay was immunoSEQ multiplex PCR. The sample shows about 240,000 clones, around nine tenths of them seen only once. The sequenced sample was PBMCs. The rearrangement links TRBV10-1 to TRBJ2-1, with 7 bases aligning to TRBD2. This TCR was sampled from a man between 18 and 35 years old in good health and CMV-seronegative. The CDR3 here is CASMDGGTNEQFF. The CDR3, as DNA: TGCGCCAGCATGGACGGGGGGACGAATGAGCAGTTCTTC.